The clone carrying this TCR beta chain was observed a few times. Its antigen is not known. Trimming removed 0 bases from V and 0 bases from J, with 5 bases in between. Germline V gene data show CDR1 as GTSNPN and CDR2 as SVGIG (reference sequence). This CDR3 spans 13 amino acids. The sample is drawn from a study of T-cell reconstitution after alpha-beta-depleted transplantation in children. Findings of the study overall: At around two months after transplant, the alpha-beta T cells were reportedly derived from several hundred expanded clones that came from non-depleted graft cells. T-cell numbers and diversity, one year after transplant, stemmed largely from T cells that were newly produced. The origin of high day-60 TCRbeta diversity in some patients lay in surviving recipient T cells and thymic progenitors.

Researchers prepared the TCRbeta library using unique molecular identifiers, the study reports. TCRdb re-called the PCR reads through MiXCR, storing one row per CDR3 protein. The sample consists of more than 120,000 distinct CDR3 sequences, more than 8% of them appearing once. This TCR was recovered from a female patient aged 2 to 10 who had a stem cell transplant for congenital amegakaryocytic thrombocytopenia, so the T cells may come from the graft donor. The chain couples TRBV30 to TRBJ1-1, with D perhaps TRBD1 (5 bases). The sequences come from PBMCs, mostly from graft donor cells, collected 180 days after TCRalphabeta/CD19-depleted stem cell transplant. CDR3 amino acids: CAWSVQVNTEAFF. The CDR3 region has the DNA TGTGCCTGGAGTGTACAGGTGAACACTGAAGCTTTCTTT. Full variable domain (missing parts from reference TRBV30 and TRBJ1-1): SQTIHQWPATLVQPVGSPLSLECTVEGTSNPNLYWYRQAAGRGLQLLFYSVGIGQISSEVPQNLSASRPQDRQFILSSKKLLLSDSGFYLCAWSVQVNTEAFFGQGTRLTVV.